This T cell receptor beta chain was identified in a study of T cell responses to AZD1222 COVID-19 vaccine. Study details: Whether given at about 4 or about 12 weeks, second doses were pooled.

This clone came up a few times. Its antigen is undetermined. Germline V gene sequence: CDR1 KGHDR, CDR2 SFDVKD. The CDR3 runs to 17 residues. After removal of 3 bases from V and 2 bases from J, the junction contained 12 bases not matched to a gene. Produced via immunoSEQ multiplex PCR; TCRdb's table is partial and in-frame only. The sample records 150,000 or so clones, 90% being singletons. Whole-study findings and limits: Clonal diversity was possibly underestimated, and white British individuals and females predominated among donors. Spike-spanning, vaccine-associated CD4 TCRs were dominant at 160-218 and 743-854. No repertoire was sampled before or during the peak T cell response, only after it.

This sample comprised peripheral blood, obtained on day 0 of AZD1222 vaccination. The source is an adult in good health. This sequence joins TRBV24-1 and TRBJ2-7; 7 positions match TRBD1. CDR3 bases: TGTGCCACCAGTGATGGAACCAGGGGGAATAATCCCTACGAGCAGTACTTC. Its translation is CATSDGTRGNNPYEQYF.